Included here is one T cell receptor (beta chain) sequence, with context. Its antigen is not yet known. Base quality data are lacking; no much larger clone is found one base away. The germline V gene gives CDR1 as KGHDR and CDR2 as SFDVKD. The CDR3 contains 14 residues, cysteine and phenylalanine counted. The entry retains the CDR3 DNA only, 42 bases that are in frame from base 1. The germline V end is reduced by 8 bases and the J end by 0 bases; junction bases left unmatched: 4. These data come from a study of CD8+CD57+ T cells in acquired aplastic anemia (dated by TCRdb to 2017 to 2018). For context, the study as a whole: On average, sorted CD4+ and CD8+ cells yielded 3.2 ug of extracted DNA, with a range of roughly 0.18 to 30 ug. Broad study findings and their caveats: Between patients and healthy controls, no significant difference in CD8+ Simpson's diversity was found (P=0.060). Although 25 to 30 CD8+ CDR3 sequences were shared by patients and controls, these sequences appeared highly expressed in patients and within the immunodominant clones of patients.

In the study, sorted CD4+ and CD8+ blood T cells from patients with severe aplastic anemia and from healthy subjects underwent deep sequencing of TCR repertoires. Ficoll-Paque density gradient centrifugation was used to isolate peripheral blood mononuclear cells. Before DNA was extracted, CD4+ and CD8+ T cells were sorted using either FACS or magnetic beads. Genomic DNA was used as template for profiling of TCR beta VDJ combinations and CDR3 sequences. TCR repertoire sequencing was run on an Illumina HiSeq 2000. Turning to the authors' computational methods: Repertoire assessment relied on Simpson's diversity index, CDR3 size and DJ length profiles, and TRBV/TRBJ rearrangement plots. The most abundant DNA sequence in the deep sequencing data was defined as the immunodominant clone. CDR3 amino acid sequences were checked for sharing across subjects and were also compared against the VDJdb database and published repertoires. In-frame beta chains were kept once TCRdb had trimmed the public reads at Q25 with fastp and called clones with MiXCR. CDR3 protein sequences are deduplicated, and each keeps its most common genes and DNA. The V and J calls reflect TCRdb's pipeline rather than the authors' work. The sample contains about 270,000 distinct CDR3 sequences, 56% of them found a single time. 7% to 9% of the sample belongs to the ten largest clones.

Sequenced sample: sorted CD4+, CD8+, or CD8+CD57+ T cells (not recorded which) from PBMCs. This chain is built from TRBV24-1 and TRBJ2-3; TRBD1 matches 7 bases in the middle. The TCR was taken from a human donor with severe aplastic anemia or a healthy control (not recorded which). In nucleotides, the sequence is TGTGCCACCAAAACAGGGGCTAGCACAGATACGCAGTATTTT. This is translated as CATKTGASTDTQYF.